A selection of T cell receptor beta chains follows, all from one sample in a study of radiation and T cells in renal cell carcinoma. Sequencing used immunoSEQ multiplex PCR; TCRdb keeps in-frame clones, though not all of them. The repertoire has 100,000 to 150,000 clones, approximately 90% of them found once; the top ten carry about 5%. Sequencing used blood, obtained from a patient whose treatment included radiotherapy and nephrectomy. The receptors originated from a woman in her 70s with renal cell carcinoma. The CDR3 runs from the conserved cysteine through the conserved F or W. A D gene is named only where the DNA matches it firmly. Only part of the rows carry a size: once, few, many, or a class if the clone is expanded.

NA	TRBV4-3	NA	TRBJ2-1	CASSQDRGEQFF	TGCGCCAGCAGCCAAGATAGGGGTGAGCAGTTCTTC
TRBD1	TRBV7-9	NA	TRBJ1-2	CASSALDRGGFGYTF	TGTGCCAGCAGCGCTTTGGACAGGGGCGGTTTTGGCTACACCTTC
NA	TRBV6-6	once	TRBJ1-5	CASSPNSGNQPQHF	TGTGCCAGCAGCCCTAACTCAGGGAATCAGCCCCAGCATTTT
TRBD2	TRBV2	NA	TRBJ2-1	CASSERTSGSWGEQFF	TGTGCCAGCAGTGAAAGGACTAGCGGGAGCTGGGGTGAGCAGTTCTTC
NA	TRBV11-3	NA	TRBJ2-7	CASSLDGSGVYEQYF	TGTGCCAGCAGCTTAGATGGGAGCGGTGTCTACGAGCAGTACTTC
TRBD1	TRBV5-4	NA	TRBJ2-7	CASSLGQGAPTYEQYF	TGTGCCAGCAGCTTGGGGCAGGGGGCGCCTACCTACGAGCAGTACTTC
NA	TRBV27	NA	TRBJ2-1	CASREQDNEQFF	TGTGCCAGCAGAGAGCAGGACAATGAGCAGTTCTTC
NA	TRBV9	NA	TRBJ1-4	CASSVGQFKGEKLFF	TGTGCCAGCAGCGTAGGTCAGTTCAAGGGTGAAAAACTGTTTTTT
TRBD2	TRBV6-5	once	TRBJ2-5	CASSYGKQRGKETQYF	TGTGCCAGCAGCTACGGAAAGCAGCGGGGTAAAGAGACCCAGTACTTC
NA	TRBV7-2	NA	TRBJ2-1	CASSLGATNEQFF	TGTGCCAGCAGCTTAGGGGCTACCAATGAGCAGTTCTTC
NA	TRBV5-4	NA	TRBJ2-5	CASTGIGKETQYF	TGTGCCAGCACGGGGATCGGTAAAGAGACCCAGTACTTC
NA	TRBV4-2	NA	TRBJ2-7	CASSQDLGHYEQYF	TGTGCCAGCAGCCAAGATCTGGGGCACTACGAGCAGTACTTC
NA	TRBV5-4	once	TRBJ2-1	CASSPSQGYFYEQFF	TGTGCCAGCAGCCCCTCCCAGGGGTACTTTTATGAGCAGTTCTTC
NA	TRBV9	NA	TRBJ2-1	CASSVEQGNEQFF	TGTGCCAGCAGCGTAGAACAGGGCAATGAGCAGTTCTTC
NA	TRBV5-4	NA	TRBJ1-2	CASSLAGGNYGYTF	TGTGCCAGCAGCTTGGCCGGGGGTAACTATGGCTACACCTTC
TRBD1	TRBV6-4	NA	TRBJ2-3	CASSELGQADTQYF	TGTGCCAGCAGTGAATTGGGACAGGCAGATACGCAGTATTTT
NA	TRBV7-2	NA	TRBJ1-5	CASSLGAGGAGNQPQHF	TGTGCCAGCAGCTTAGGCGCTGGGGGCGCGGGCAATCAGCCCCAGCATTTT
NA	TRBV19	NA	TRBJ2-1	CASSTGYVTNEQFF	TGTGCCAGTAGTACAGGGTACGTCACCAATGAGCAGTTCTTC
NA	TRBV5-1	once	TRBJ2-1	CASSLARAEQFF	TGCGCCAGCAGCTTGGCTAGGGCTGAGCAGTTCTTC
NA	TRBV6-5	once	TRBJ2-5	CASSYSGTLQETQYF	TGTGCCAGCAGTTACTCGGGGACCTTACAAGAGACCCAGTACTTC
NA	TRBV2	NA	TRBJ2-5	CASSEGSRETQYF	TGTGCCAGCAGTGAGGGTAGCCGGGAGACCCAGTACTTC
NA	TRBV7-6	once	TRBJ2-3	CASSQMRSSTDTQYF	TGTGCCAGCAGCCAAATGCGGTCTAGCACAGATACGCAGTATTTT
NA	TRBV7-7	NA	TRBJ2-1	CASSLREGSYNEQFF	TGTGCTAGCAGCTTAAGAGAGGGCTCCTACAATGAGCAGTTCTTC
TRBD1	TRBV27	NA	TRBJ2-2	CASSVDRFLTGELFF	TGTGCCAGCAGTGTGGACAGGTTTTTAACCGGGGAGCTGTTTTTT
NA	TRBV6-5	few	TRBJ1-1	CASSYGATNTEAFF	TGTGCCAGCAGTTACGGTGCTACTAACACTGAAGCTTTCTTT
TRBD1	TRBV6-6	NA	TRBJ1-1	CASRRDDRAGEAFF	TGTGCCAGCAGGAGAGACGACAGGGCTGGTGAAGCTTTCTTT
TRBD1	TRBV10-3	NA	TRBJ1-4	CAISEGGTGASNEKLFF	TGTGCCATCAGCGAGGGAGGGACAGGGGCCTCTAATGAAAAACTGTTTTTT
TRBD2	TRBV19	NA	TRBJ2-5	CASSISGTKETQYF	TGTGCCAGTAGTATAAGCGGGACCAAAGAGACCCAGTACTTC
NA	TRBV11-2	NA	TRBJ1-5	CASSLGQSPNQPQHF	TGTGCCAGCAGCTTAGGCCAGTCTCCCAATCAGCCCCAGCATTTT
TRBD1	TRBV4-3	NA	TRBJ1-4	CASSHFGDRGDEKLFF	TGCGCCAGCAGCCATTTTGGGGACAGGGGGGATGAAAAACTGTTTTTT
NA	TRBV9	NA	TRBJ2-2	CASSVGTANTGELFF	TGTGCCAGCAGCGTAGGGACAGCGAACACCGGGGAGCTGTTTTTT
NA	TRBV19	once	TRBJ2-4	CASSIIPDRLAKNIQYF	TGTGCCAGTAGTATAATTCCGGACAGACTAGCCAAAAACATTCAGTACTTC
TRBD1	TRBV28	once	TRBJ1-6	CASSPRDRESPLHF	TGTGCCAGCAGTCCCCGGGACAGAGAGTCACCCCTCCACTTT
TRBD1	TRBV5-5	NA	TRBJ1-6	CASSSEQGAHRSPLHF	TGTGCCAGCAGCTCCGAACAGGGGGCCCACCGATCCCCCCTCCACTTT
NA	TRBV19	once	TRBJ1-2	CASTPTHTGGYTF	TGTGCCAGTACCCCTACTCACACAGGGGGCTACACCTTC
TRBD1	TRBV6-1	NA	TRBJ1-2	CASSRDRTPYGYTF	TGTGCCAGCAGTCGGGACAGGACCCCCTATGGCTACACCTTC
TRBD2	TRBV27	NA	TRBJ2-3	CASSSWLAGGNTDTQYF	TGTGCCAGCAGTTCATGGCTAGCGGGGGGTAACACAGATACGCAGTATTTT
NA	TRBV2	NA	TRBJ1-5	CASSVVSNQPQHF	TGTGCCAGCAGTGTAGTAAGCAATCAGCCCCAGCATTTT
NA	TRBV4-1	NA	TRBJ1-1	CASSQVTFTEAFF	TGCGCCAGCAGCCAAGTGACGTTCACTGAAGCTTTCTTT
NA	TRBV10-3	NA	TRBJ1-5	CAISEFLGTILWKCNQPQHF	TGTGCCATCAGTGAGTTTTTGGGGACAATACTCTGGAAATGCAATCAGCCCCAGCATTTT
NA	TRBV6-6	NA	TRBJ1-6	CASRDSYNSPLHF	TGTGCCAGCAGAGACAGCTATAATTCACCCCTCCACTTT
TRBD1	TRBV6-6	NA	TRBJ2-1	CASSRLRQGAYNEQFF	TGTGCCAGCAGCCGTTTAAGACAGGGGGCCTACAATGAGCAGTTCTTC
TRBD2	TRBV7-2	NA	TRBJ2-3	CASSWSGTSGNTDTQYF	TGTGCCAGCAGCTGGAGCGGAACTAGCGGAAATACAGATACGCAGTATTTT
NA	TRBV10-1	NA	TRBJ2-3	CASSGDLTDTQYF	TGCGCCAGCAGTGGGGACCTCACAGATACGCAGTATTTT
NA	TRBV5-1	NA	TRBJ2-5	CASSLAGETQYF	TGCGCCAGCAGCTTGGCGGGGGAGACCCAGTACTTC
TRBD1	TRBV5-1	NA	TRBJ1-1	CASSRLRGRGRDTEAFF	TGCGCCAGCAGCCGACTGCGTGGCAGGGGGCGCGACACTGAAGCTTTCTTT
TRBD1	TRBV4-1	NA	TRBJ2-7	CASSQAIPGQGASYEQYF	TGCGCCAGCAGCCAAGCCATACCGGGACAGGGTGCTTCCTACGAGCAGTACTTC
NA	TRBV27	NA	TRBJ1-1	CASSHRENTEAFF	TGTGCCAGCAGTCATCGCGAGAACACTGAAGCTTTCTTT